The next 24 T cell receptor beta chains were all read from a single sample in a study of T-cell reconstitution after alpha-beta-depleted transplantation in children. TCRbeta library preparation incorporated unique molecular identifiers. MiXCR, run by TCRdb on the PCR reads, gives a single entry per CDR3 protein. The data contain about 540,000 distinct CDR3 sequences, about 17% of them singletons. This material consisted of PBMCs from the stem cell graft donor, taken from the stem cell graft. The receptors shown here come from a human donor who donated a stem cell graft to a child with acute lymphoblastic leukemia.

The V call is TRBV27, the J call TRBJ2-1; TRBD2 agrees at 11 bases. The length of the CDR3 is 17 residues. V trimming: 3 bases; J trimming: 6 bases; junction bases outside the gene matches: 10. Germline CDR1 reads MNHEY; CDR2 reads SMNVEV (reference sequence). CDR3 region: CASSFLAGGPGVNEQFF. CDR3 nucleotide sequence: TGTGCCAGCAGTTTCTTAGCGGGAGGGCCAGGGGTCAATGAGCAGTTCTTC.

V gene TRBV20-1 combines with J gene TRBJ1-5; D unclear. The V and J ends lost 3 bases and 7 bases respectively, with 10 bases between them. This CDR3 spans 12 amino acids. The germline gives CDR1 DFQATT, CDR2 SNEGSKA (reference sequence). Written as DNA, the CDR3 is TGCAGTGCTAGTCCCAAGGAACAGCCCCAGCATTTT. Its translation: CSASPKEQPQHF.

J is TRBJ2-2 and V is TRBV27; 7 bases line up with TRBD2. CDR3 length equals 19 residues. The germline CDR1 and CDR2 sequences are MNHEY and SMNVEV (reference sequence). V lost 2 bases and J lost 0; bases outside the gene matches: 12. CDR3 bases: TGTGCCAGCAGTTTACGCGGTTTTAGCGGGCGCCCGAACACCGGGGAGCTGTTTTTT. Amino acids: CASSLRGFSGRPNTGELFF.

This clonotype was picked up a small number of times. The J gene is TRBJ1-2, the V gene TRBV3-1, with 7 positions matching TRBD1. CDR1 LGHDT and CDR2 YNNKEL come from the germline V gene (reference sequence). This CDR3 contains 13 residues. The V and J ends lost 6 bases and 6 bases, in that order; junction bases with no gene match: 7. This CDR3 reads CASRQLQGNGYTF. The CDR3 bases are TGTGCCAGCAGGCAATTACAGGGGAATGGCTACACCTTC.

The V gene is TRBV2, the J gene TRBJ1-5; no definite D call. The CDR3 covers 19 residues. The germline CDR1 and CDR2 sequences are SNHLY and FYNNEI. V was clipped by 2 bases and J by 0 bases, with 20 bases between them. The CDR3 loop reads CASSEPTAANEDSNQPQHF. Here the CDR3 DNA reads TGTGCCAGCAGTGAACCCACGGCGGCGAATGAGGATAGCAATCAGCCCCAGCATTTT.

This chain connects TRBV4-1 to TRBJ1-2; 8 nucleotides match TRBD1. Trimming took 0 bases from V and 7 from J; bases not matched to a gene: 4. This CDR3 contains 14 residues. The germline V gene has CDR1 MGHRA and CDR2 YSYEKL. In DNA form, the CDR3 reads TGCGCCAGCAGCCAAGAGAGAACAGGGGGTGGCTACACCTTC. Translation gives CASSQERTGGGYTF.

In this sample, this clonotype turned up a few times. The V and J genes are TRBV5-1 and TRBJ1-3, with TRBD1 matching over 10 bases. The CDR3 totals 18 residues. With 1 base clipped from V and 0 bases from J, the junction kept 7 bases outside the gene matches. Germline-derived CDR1 and CDR2 are SGHRS and YFSETQ. The CDR3 DNA reads TGCGCCAGCAGCTTGACGGGACAGGGGACTTCCTCTGGAAACACCATATATTTT. It encodes CASSLTGQGTSSGNTIYF.

In this sample, this clonotype turned up many times. This CDR3 is CASGDGGANEQFF. Written as DNA, the CDR3 is TGTGCCAGCGGGGACGGCGGCGCCAATGAGCAGTTCTTC. The genes are TRBV7-8 and TRBJ2-1; D may correspond to TRBD1 or TRBD2 (5 bases each). Trimming removed 8 bases from V and 6 bases from J, with 14 bases in between. Germline lookup yields CDR1 SGHVS and CDR2 FQNEAQ. This CDR3 region has 13 residues.

The chain uses TRBV27 and TRBJ1-4, with D possibly TRBD1 on 5 matching bases. Germline lookup yields CDR1 MNHEY and CDR2 SMNVEV (reference sequence). The V gene lost 6 bases and the J gene lost 4 bases, with 15 bases spanning the gap. The CDR3 covers 15 residues. CDR3 protein: CASRRQGLGNEKLFF. CDR3 nucleotides: TGTGCCAGCAGGAGGCAGGGCCTCGGTAATGAAAAACTGTTTTTT.

The chain couples TRBV12-3 or TRBV12-4 to TRBJ2-7; the match to TRBD2 covers 9 bases. After removal of 5 bases from V and 2 bases from J, the junction contained 4 bases not matched to a gene. This CDR3 contains 14 residues. The CDR3 DNA is TGTGCCAGCAGTACTAGCGGGTCCACCTACGAGCAGTACTTC. It codes for CASSTSGSTYEQYF.

V gene TRBV30 combines with J gene TRBJ2-2; 7 nucleotides line up with TRBD2. The CDR3 extends over 15 amino acids. V was clipped by 8 bases and J by 6 bases; unmatched bases: 15. Looked up from germline, CDR1 is GTSNPN and CDR2 is SVGIG (reference sequence). The CDR3 is CARESGGPGAGELFF. CDR3 nucleotides: TGTGCCCGAGAATCGGGGGGACCCGGGGCCGGGGAGCTGTTTTTT. Complete variable domain (other parts from reference TRBV30 and TRBJ2-2): SQTIHQWPATLVQPVGSPLSLECTVEGTSNPNLYWYRQAAGRGLQLLFYSVGIGQISSEVPQNLSASRPQDRQFILSSKKLLLSDSGFYLCARESGGPGAGELFFGEGSRLTVL.

V is TRBV18 and J is TRBJ1-1; D gene uncertain. This CDR3 has 11 amino acids. CDR1 is KGHSH and CDR2 is LQKENI in the germline V gene. The germline V and J ends were trimmed by 7 bases and 11 bases, with 14 bases remaining between them. The CDR3, as DNA: TGTGCCAGCTGCCGAAGACTACTCGCTTTCTTT. Translating it yields CASCRRLLAFF.

This sequence joins TRBV10-3 and TRBJ1-5; D gene ambiguous. Germline values: CDR1 ENHRY, CDR2 SYGVKD. Trimming shortened V by 0 bases and J by 2 bases, and 11 bases separated the two germline ends. The CDR3 has 16 amino acids. The CDR3 is CAISESGDKGNQPQHF. DNA of the CDR3: TGTGCCATCAGTGAGTCCGGAGATAAGGGCAATCAGCCCCAGCATTTT.

This clonotype has only a few counts. The rearrangement joins TRBV9 to TRBJ2-6; D not resolved. Germline V gene sequence: CDR1 SGDLS, CDR2 YYNGEE. Trimming shortened V by 3 bases and J by 0 bases, and 19 bases separated the two germline ends. This CDR3 region has 19 residues. The CDR3 loop reads CASSAPGSPVDSGANVLTF. The CDR3, as DNA: TGTGCCAGCAGCGCACCCGGGTCTCCGGTCGACTCTGGGGCCAACGTCCTGACTTTC.

This sequence joins TRBV20-1 and TRBJ2-2; the D is unclear. The CDR3 contains 14 residues. The germline V gene encodes CDR1 DFQATT and CDR2 SNEGSKA (reference sequence). V gave up 3 bases and J gave up 1 base, with 9 bases separating them. The CDR3, as DNA: TGCAGTGCTAGGGATCGAAAGAACACCGGGGAGCTGTTTTTT. Translation gives CSARDRKNTGELFF.

V and J are TRBV5-6 and TRBJ1-3, with D hard to call. This CDR3 spans 15 amino acids. CDR1 is SGHDT and CDR2 is YYEEEE in the germline V gene. Trimming stripped 1 base from V and 0 bases from J, with 8 bases between. The CDR3 DNA is TGTGCCAGCAGCTTGATGCGGGGCTCTGGAAACACCATATATTTT. As protein: CASSLMRGSGNTIYF.

This rearrangement joins TRBV20-1 to TRBJ1-5; no clear D gene. CDR1 is DFQATT, CDR2 SNEGSKA, per germline (reference sequence). CDR3 length equals 15 residues. V lost 1 base, J lost 6 bases, and 16 bases lay in between. The CDR3, as DNA: TGCAGTGCTAGAGGCGACGGGGTCTCGGGTCAGCCCCAGCATTTT. This encodes CSARGDGVSGQPQHF.

This clonotype has more than one count but fewer than ten. The rearrangement links TRBV29-1 to TRBJ1-1; D is perhaps TRBD1 (6 bases). CDR3 length: 14 amino acids. Per germline, CDR1 SQVTM and CDR2 ANQGSEA. Trimming took off 6 bases at V and 5 bases at J, with 19 bases between the two ends. The CDR3 bases are TGCAGCGTCGCCCCCACAGGGCTGGGGACTGAAGCTTTCTTT. Amino acids: CSVAPTGLGTEAFF. The variable domain in full, completed from reference TRBV29-1 and TRBJ1-1, reads SAVISQKPSRDICQRGTSLTIQCQVDSQVTMMFWYRQQPGQSLTLIATANQGSEATYESGFVIDKFPISRPNLTFSTLTVSNMSPEDSSIYLCSVAPTGLGTEAFFGQGTRLTVV.

The gene calls are TRBV5-1 and TRBJ2-3, with D uncertain. The CDR3 length is 12 residues. V was clipped by 5 bases and J by 6 bases, with 10 bases between them. Germline V lookup: CDR1 SGHRS, CDR2 YFSETQ. CDR3 sequence: CASRQHEDTQYF. The CDR3 DNA sequence: TGCGCCAGCAGGCAGCACGAGGATACGCAGTATTTT.

V gene TRBV24-1 combines with J gene TRBJ2-1; no clear D gene. The V gene's germline CDR1 is KGHDR and CDR2 SFDVKD. CDR3 length equals 13 residues. Trimming took off 4 bases at V and 4 bases at J, with 7 bases between the two ends. CDR3 loop: CATSEDGYNEQFF. For the CDR3, the DNA is TGTGCCACCAGTGAAGACGGATACAATGAGCAGTTCTTC.

This clonotype has ten or more counts. The chain joins TRBV5-1 to TRBJ1-1; unclear D gene. This CDR3 comprises 13 residues. CDR1 SGHRS and CDR2 YFSETQ come from the germline V gene. Trimming cost V 0 bases and J 7 bases, with 10 bases left between them. Here the CDR3 DNA reads TGCGCCAGCAGCTTGGCCCGGGGAGGTGAAGCTTTCTTT. It codes for CASSLARGGEAFF.

In this sample, this clonotype turned up a few times. J is TRBJ2-2 and V is TRBV10-1; TRBD2 aligns across 7 bases. Losses at the gene ends were 4 bases for V and 3 bases for J; bases not matched to a gene: 5. The CDR3 has 15 amino acids. Germline assignment: CDR1 WNHNN and CDR2 SYGVQD (reference sequence). CDR3 sequence: CASSGAGTDTGELFF. CDR3 in DNA: TGCGCCAGCAGTGGAGCGGGAACGGACACCGGGGAGCTGTTTTTT.

The chain links TRBV5-1 to TRBJ2-7; the match to TRBD1 covers 9 bases. The J segment lost 3 bases and the V segment lost 0 bases, leaving 10 bases of the junction unmatched. Germline lookup yields CDR1 SGHRS and CDR2 YFSETQ. The CDR3 is 17 amino acids. The DNA of the CDR3 is TGCGCCAGCAGCTTGGCGGGACAGGGCCGTGCGGGCTACGAGCAGTACTTC. As protein: CASSLAGQGRAGYEQYF.

As concerns this clonotype: A junction end diverges from the germline sequence, so it may reflect a read error. This chain joins TRBV18 and TRBJ2-1; no firm D call. Germline values: CDR1 KGHSH, CDR2 LQKENI. The CDR3 has 13 residues. The CDR3: CASSPPDGWAGVF. The CDR3 coding sequence is TGTGCCAGCTCACCACCAGACGGGTGGGCTGGGGTCTTC.